This T cell receptor (beta chain) originates from a study of cytomegalovirus exposure and HLA in healthy donors. There are 15 residues in the CDR3. Germline CDR1 is SQVTM and CDR2 is ANQGSEA. The trim removed 4 bases at V and 5 bases at J, leaving 11 bases unmatched. This clone was picked up one time. The PCR made use of 60 Vbeta and 13 Jbeta primers. Profiling relied on immunoSEQ multiplex PCR, and the TCRdb table lists in-frame clones only, not all of them. There are about 98,000 clones in the sample; around 80% occur only once, and approximately 15% lies in the top ten. Source material: PBMCs. The V and J genes are TRBV29-1 and TRBJ1-5; 7 positions match TRBD1. The origin of this receptor is a man between 60 and 75 years old in good health and CMV-seropositive. CDR3 coding DNA: TGCAGCGTTGGAGGGGGGCAGGGGGTGGATCAGCCCCAGCATTTT. It codes for CSVGGGQGVDQPQHF.